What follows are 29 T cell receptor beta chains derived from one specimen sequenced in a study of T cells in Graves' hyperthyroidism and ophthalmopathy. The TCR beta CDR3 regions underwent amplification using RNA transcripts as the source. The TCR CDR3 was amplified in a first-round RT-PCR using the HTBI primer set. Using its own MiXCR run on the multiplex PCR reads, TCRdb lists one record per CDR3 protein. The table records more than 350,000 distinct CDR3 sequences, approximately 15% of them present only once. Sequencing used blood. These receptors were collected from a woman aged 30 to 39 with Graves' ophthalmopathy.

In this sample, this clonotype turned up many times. The CDR3 coding sequence is TGTGCCAGCACCTCCGCTCAGGGGGGGTACACTGAAGCTTTCTTT. Its translation: CASTSAQGGYTEAFF. The genes are TRBV6-1 and TRBJ1-1, with 7 positions matching TRBD1. The CDR3 sequence is 15 residues long. CDR1 MNHNS and CDR2 SASEGT come from the germline V gene. The ends lost 7 bases at V and 3 bases at J; junction bases unmatched: 11.

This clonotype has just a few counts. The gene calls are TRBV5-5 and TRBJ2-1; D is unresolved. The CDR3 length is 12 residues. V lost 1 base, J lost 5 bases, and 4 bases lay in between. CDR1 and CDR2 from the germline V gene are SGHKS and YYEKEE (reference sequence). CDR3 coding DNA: TGTGCCAGCAGCTTGCAGGACAATGAGCAGTTCTTC. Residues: CASSLQDNEQFF.

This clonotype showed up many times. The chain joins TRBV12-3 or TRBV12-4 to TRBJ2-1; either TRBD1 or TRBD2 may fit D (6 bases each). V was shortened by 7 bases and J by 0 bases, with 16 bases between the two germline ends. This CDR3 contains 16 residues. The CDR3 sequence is CASTTPTGASYNEQFF. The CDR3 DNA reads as TGTGCCAGCACCACACCCACGGGGGCCTCCTACAATGAGCAGTTCTTC.

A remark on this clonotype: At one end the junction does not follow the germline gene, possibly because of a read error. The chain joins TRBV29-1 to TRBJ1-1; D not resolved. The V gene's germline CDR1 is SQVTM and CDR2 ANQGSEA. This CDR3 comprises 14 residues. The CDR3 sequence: CSFEANLLGTEAFF. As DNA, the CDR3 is TGCAGCTTTGAAGCCAATCTTTTGGGGACTGAAGCTTTCTTT.

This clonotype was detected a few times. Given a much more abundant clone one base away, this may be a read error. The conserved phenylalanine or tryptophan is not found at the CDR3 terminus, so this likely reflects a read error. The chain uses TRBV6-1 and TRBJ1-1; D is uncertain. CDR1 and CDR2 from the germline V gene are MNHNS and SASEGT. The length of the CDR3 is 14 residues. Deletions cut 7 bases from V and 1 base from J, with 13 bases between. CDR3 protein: CASTQPRGNTEAFS. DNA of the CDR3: TGTGCCAGCACCCAACCCCGGGGGAACACTGAAGCTTTCTCT.

The CDR3 nucleotides are TGCGCCAGCAGCTGGGGGGCGAGAGGGATCAGCTACGAGCAGTACTTC. It specifies CASSWGARGISYEQYF. The chain carries TRBV5-1 and TRBJ2-7, with D perhaps matching TRBD1 or TRBD2 (6 bases each). The V end was cut by 3 bases, the J end by 3 bases, with 19 bases between. The CDR3 has 16 amino acids. Germline values: CDR1 SGHRS, CDR2 YFSETQ.

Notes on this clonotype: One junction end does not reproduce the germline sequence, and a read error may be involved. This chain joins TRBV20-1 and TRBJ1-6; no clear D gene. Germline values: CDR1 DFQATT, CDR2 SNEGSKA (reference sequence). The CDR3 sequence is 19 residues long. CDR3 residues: CNARGSGGTASSYNSPLHF. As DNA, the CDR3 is TGCAATGCTAGAGGATCGGGAGGAACAGCTAGCTCCTATAATTCACCCCTCCACTTT.

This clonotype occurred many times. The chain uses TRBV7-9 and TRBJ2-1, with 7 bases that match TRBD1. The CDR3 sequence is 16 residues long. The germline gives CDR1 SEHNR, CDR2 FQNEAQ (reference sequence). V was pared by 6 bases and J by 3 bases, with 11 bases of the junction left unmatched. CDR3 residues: CASRPGQLIYYNEQFF. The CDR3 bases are TGTGCCAGCAGACCGGGACAGTTGATCTACTACAATGAGCAGTTCTTC.

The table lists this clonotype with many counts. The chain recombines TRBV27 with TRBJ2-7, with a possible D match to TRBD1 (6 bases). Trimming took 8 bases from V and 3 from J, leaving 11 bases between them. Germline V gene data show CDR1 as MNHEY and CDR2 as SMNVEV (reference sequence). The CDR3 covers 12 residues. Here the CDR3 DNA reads TGTGCCAGCGATACAGGGAACTACGAGCAGTACTTC. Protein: CASDTGNYEQYF.

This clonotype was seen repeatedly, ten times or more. Here the CDR3 reads CASRIQGAPYGYTF. Here the CDR3 DNA reads TGTGCCAGCAGGATACAGGGGGCGCCGTATGGCTACACCTTC. V is TRBV28 and J is TRBJ1-2, with TRBD1 identical over 9 bases. Germline-derived CDR1 and CDR2 are MDHEN and SYDVKM. There are 14 residues in the CDR3. J was trimmed by 5 bases and V by 6 bases; bases with no gene match: 7.

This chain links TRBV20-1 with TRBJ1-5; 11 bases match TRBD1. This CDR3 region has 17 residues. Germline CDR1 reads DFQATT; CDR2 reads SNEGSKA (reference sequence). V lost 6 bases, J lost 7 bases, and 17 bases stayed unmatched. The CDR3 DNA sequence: TGCAGTGCCGATAAGGAGAGCACCGGGACAGGGGGGCAGCCCCAGCATTTT. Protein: CSADKESTGTGGQPQHF.

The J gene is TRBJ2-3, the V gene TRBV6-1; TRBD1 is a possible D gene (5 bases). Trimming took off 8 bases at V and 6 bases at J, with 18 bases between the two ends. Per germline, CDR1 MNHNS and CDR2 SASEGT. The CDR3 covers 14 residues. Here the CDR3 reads CASAPRVDMDTQYF. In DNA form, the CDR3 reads TGTGCCAGCGCCCCCAGGGTAGACATGGATACGCAGTATTTT.

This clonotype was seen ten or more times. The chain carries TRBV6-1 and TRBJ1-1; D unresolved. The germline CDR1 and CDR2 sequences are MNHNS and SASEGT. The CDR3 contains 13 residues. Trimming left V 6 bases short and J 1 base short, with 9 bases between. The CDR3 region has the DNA TGTGCCAGCAGGTGGAATCAGAACACTGAAGCTTTCTTT. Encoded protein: CASRWNQNTEAFF.

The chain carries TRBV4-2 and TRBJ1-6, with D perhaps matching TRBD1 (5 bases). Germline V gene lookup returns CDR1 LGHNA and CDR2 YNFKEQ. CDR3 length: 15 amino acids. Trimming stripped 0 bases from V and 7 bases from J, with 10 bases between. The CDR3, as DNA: TGTGCCAGCAGCCAAGATACCGGGGGGAATTCACCCCTCCACTTT. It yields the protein CASSQDTGGNSPLHF.

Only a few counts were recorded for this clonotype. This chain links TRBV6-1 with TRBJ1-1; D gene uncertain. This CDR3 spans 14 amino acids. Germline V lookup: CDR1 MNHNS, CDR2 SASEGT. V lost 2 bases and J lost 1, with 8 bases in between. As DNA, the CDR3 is TGTGCCAGCAGTGAATTTCGTGAGAACACTGAAGCTTTCTTT. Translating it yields CASSEFRENTEAFF.

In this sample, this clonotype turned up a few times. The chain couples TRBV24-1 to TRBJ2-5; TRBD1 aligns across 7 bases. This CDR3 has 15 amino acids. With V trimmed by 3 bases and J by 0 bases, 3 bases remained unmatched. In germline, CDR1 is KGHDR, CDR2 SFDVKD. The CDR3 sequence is CATSDPGTDQETQYF. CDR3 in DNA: TGTGCCACCAGTGATCCGGGGACAGACCAAGAGACCCAGTACTTC.

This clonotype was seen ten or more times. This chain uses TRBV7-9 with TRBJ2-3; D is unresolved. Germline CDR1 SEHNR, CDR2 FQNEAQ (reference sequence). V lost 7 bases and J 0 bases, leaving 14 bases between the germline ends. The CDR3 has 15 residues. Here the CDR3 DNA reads TGTGCCAGCACCGCCACTCCACCTAGCACAGATACGCAGTATTTT. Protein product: CASTATPPSTDTQYF.

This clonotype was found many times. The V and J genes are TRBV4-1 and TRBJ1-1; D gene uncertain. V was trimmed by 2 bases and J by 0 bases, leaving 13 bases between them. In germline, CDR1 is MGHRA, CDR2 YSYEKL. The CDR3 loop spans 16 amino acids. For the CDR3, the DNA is TGCGCCAGCAGCCAACTTTGGGCGGATGTGAACACTGAAGCTTTCTTT. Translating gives CASSQLWADVNTEAFF.

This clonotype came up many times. The DNA of the CDR3 is TGTGCCAGCAGTGAAGCAGGGACAGCCGCCACGCAGTACTTC. It yields the protein CASSEAGTAATQYF. This rearrangement joins TRBV2 to TRBJ2-7, with 7 bases identical to TRBD1. The CDR3 extends over 14 amino acids. The germline V gene has CDR1 SNHLY and CDR2 FYNNEI. The J segment lost 9 bases and the V segment lost 0 bases, leaving 8 bases of the junction unmatched.

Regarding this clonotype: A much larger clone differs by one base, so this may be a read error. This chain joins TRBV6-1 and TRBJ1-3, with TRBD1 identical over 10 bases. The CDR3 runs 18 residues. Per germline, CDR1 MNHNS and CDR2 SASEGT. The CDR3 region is CASSRRSGTGEDGDTIYF. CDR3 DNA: TGTGCCAGCAGTCGCCGATCCGGGACAGGGGAGGATGGAGACACCATATATTTT.

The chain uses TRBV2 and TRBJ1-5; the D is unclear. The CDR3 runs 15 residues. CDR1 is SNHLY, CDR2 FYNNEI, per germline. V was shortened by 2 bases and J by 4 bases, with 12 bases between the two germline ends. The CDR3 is CASSELGSSNQPQHF. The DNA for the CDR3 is TGTGCCAGCAGTGAATTGGGGTCGAGTAATCAGCCCCAGCATTTT.

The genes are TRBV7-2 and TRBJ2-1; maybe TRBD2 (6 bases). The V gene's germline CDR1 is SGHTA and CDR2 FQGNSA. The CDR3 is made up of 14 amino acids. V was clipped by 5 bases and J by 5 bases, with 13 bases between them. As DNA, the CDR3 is TGTGCCAGCAGCGGGGGGTCCGGAAACAATGAGCAGTTCTTC. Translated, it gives CASSGGSGNNEQFF. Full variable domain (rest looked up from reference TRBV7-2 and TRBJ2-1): GAGVSQSPSNKVTEKGKDVELRCDPISGHTALYWYRQSLGQGLEFLIYFQGNSAPDKSGLPSDRFSAERTGGSVSTLTIQRTQQEDSAVYLCASSGGSGNNEQFFGPGTRLTVL.

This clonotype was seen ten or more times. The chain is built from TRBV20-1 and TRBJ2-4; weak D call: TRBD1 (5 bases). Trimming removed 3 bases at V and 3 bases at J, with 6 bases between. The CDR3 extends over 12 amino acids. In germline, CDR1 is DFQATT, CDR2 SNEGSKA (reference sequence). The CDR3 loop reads CSARDNKNIQYF. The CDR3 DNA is TGCAGTGCTAGGGACAACAAAAACATTCAGTACTTC.

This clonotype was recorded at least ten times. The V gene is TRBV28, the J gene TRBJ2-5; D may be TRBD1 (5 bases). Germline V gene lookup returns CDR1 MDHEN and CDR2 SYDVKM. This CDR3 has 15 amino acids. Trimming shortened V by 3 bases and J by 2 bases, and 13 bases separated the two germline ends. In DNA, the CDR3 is TGTGCCAGCAGTTTTAGGGCACAGGTACAAGAGACCCAGTACTTC. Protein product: CASSFRAQVQETQYF.

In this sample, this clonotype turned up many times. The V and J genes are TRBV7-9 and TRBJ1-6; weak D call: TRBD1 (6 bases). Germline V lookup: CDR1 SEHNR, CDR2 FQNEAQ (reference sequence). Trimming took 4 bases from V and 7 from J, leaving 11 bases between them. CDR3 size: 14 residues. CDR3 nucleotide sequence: TGTGCCAGCAGCTCCCGAGACAGGAATTCACCCCTCCACTTT. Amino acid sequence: CASSSRDRNSPLHF. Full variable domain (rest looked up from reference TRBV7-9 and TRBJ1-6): DTGVSQNPRHKITKRGQNVTFRCDPISEHNRLYWYRQTLGQGPEFLTYFQNEAQLEKSRLLSDRFSAERPKGSFSTLEIQRTEQGDSAMYLCASSSRDRNSPLHFGNGTRLTVT.

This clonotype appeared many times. The DNA for the CDR3 is TGTGCCAGCAGGCCTACGACAGGGGGCCCGACCTACGAGCAGTACTTC. Translating gives CASRPTTGGPTYEQYF. This sequence joins TRBV6-1 and TRBJ2-7; TRBD1 aligns across 10 bases. The germline CDR1 and CDR2 sequences are MNHNS and SASEGT. The CDR3 is made up of 16 amino acids. V dropped 6 bases and J dropped 2; count of bases not matched to a gene: 10.

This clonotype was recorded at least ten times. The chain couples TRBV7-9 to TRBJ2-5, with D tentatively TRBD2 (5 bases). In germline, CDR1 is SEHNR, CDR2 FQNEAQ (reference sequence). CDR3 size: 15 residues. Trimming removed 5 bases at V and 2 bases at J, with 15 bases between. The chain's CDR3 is CASSPPWRIQETQYF. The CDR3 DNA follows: TGTGCCAGCAGCCCCCCATGGAGGATACAAGAGACCCAGTACTTC.

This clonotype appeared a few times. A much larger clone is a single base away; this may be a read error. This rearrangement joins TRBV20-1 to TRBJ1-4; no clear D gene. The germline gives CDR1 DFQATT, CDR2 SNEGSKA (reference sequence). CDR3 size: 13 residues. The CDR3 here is CSAGSTTNEKPFF. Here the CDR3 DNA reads TGCAGTGCCGGTAGTACAACTAATGAAAAACCGTTTTTT.

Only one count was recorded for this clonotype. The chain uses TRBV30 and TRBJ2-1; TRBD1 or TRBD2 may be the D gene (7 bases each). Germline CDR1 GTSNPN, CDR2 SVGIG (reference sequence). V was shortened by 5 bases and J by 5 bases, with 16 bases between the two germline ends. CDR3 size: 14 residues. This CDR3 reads CAWGEGAVDNEQFF. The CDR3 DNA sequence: TGTGCCTGGGGGGAGGGGGCTGTAGACAATGAGCAGTTCTTC. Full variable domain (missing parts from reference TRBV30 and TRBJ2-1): SQTIHQWPATLVQPVGSPLSLECTVEGTSNPNLYWYRQAAGRGLQLLFYSVGIGQISSEVPQNLSASRPQDRQFILSSKKLLLSDSGFYLCAWGEGAVDNEQFFGPGTRLTVL.